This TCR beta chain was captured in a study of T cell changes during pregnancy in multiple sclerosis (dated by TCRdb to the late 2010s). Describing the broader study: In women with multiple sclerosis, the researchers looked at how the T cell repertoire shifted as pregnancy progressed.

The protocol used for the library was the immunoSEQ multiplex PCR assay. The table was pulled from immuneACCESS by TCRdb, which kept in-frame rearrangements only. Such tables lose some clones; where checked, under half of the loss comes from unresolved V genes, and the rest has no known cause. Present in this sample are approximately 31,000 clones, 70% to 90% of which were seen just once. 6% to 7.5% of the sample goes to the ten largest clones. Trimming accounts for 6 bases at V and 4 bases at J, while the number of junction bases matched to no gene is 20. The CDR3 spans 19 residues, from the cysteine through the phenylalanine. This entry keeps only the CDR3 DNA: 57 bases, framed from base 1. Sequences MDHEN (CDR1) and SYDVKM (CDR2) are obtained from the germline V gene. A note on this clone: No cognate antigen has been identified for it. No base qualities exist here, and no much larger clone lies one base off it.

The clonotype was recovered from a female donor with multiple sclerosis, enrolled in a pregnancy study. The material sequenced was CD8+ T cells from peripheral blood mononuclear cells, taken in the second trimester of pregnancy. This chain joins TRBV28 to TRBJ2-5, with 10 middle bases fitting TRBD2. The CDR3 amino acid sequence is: CASSLKGGAGGWWGETQYF. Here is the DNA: TGTGCCAGCAGCCTCAAGGGGGGAGCGGGAGGGTGGTGGGGAGAGACCCAGTACTTC. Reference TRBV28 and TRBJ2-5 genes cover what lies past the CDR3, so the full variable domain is DVKVTQSSRYLVKRTGEKVFLECVQDMDHENMFWYRQDPGLGLRLIYFSYDVKMKEKGDIPEGYSVSREKKERFSLILESASTNQTSMYLCASSLKGGAGGWWGETQYFGPGTRLLVL.